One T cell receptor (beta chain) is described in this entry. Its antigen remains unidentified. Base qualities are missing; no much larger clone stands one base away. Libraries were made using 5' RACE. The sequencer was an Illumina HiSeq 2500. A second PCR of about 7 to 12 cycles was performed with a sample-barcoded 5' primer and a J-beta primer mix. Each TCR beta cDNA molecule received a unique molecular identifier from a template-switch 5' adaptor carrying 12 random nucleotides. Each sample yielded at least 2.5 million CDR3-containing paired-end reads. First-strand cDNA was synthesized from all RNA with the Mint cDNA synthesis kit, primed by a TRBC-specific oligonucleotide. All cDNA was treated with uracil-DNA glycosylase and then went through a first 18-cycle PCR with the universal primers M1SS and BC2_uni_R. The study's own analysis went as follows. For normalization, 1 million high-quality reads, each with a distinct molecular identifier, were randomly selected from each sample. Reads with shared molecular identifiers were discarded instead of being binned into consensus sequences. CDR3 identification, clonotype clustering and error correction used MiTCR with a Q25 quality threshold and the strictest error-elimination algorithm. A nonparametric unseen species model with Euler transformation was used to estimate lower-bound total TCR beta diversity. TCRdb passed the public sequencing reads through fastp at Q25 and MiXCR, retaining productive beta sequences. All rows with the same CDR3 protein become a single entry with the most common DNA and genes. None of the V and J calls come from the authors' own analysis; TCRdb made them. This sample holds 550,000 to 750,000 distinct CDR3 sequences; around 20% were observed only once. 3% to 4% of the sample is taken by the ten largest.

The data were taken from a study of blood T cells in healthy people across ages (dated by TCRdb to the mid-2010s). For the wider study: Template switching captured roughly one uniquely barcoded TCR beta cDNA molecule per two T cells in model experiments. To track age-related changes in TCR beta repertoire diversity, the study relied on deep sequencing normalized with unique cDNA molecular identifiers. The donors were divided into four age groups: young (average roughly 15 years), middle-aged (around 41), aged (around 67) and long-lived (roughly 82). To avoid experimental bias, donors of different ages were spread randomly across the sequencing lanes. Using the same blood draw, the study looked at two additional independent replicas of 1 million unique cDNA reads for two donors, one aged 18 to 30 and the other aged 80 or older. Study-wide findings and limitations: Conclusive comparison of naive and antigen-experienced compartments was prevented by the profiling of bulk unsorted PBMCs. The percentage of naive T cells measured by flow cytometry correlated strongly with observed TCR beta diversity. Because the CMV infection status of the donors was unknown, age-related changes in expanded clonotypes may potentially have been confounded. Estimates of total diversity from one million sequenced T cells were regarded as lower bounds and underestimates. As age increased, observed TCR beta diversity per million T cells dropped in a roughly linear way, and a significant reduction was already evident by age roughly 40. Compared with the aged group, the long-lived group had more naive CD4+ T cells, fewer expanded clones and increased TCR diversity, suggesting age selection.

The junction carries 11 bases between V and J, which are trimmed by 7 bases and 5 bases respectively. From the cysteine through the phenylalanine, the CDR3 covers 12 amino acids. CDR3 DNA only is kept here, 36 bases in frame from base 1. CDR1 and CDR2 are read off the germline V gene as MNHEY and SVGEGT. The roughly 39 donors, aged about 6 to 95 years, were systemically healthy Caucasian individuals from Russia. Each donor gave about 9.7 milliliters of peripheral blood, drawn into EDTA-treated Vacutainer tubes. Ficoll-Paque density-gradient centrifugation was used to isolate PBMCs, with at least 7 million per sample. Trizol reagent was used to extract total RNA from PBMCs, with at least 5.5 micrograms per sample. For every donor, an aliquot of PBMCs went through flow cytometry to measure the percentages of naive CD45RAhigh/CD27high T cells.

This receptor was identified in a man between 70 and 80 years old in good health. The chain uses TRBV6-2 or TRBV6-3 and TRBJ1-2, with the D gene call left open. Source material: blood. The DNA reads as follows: TGTGCCAGCACCAACGGGCAGTATGGCTACACCTTC. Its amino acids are CASTNGQYGYTF.